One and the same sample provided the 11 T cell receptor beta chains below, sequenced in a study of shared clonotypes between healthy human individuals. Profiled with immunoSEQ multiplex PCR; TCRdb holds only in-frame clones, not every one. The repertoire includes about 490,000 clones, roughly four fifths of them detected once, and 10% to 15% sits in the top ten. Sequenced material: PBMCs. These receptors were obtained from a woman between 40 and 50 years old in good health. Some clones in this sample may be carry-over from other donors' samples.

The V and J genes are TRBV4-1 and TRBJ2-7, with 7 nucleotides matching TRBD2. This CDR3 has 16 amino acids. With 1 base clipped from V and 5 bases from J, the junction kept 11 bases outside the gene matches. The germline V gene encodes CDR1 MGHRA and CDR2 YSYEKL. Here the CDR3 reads CASSQGLGLGSHEQYF. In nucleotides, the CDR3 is TGCGCCAGCAGCCAAGGATTAGGACTAGGGTCTCACGAGCAGTACTTC.

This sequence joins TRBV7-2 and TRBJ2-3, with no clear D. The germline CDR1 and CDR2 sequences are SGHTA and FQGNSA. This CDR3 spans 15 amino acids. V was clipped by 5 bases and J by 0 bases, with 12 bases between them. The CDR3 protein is CASSKVGSSTDTQYF. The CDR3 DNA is TGTGCCAGCAGCAAAGTCGGCTCTAGCACAGATACGCAGTATTTT.

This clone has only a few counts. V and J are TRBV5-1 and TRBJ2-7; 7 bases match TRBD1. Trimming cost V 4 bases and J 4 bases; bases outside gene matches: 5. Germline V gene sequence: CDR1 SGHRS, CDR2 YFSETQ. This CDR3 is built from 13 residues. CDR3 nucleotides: TGCGCCAGCAGCGACAGACAGGGTTACGAGCAGTACTTC. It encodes CASSDRQGYEQYF.

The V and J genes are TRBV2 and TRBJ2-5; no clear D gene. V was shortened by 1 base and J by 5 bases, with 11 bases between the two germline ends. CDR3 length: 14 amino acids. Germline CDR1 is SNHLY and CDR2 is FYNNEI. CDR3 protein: CASSEGLTLETQYF. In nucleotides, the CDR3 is TGTGCCAGCAGTGAAGGGTTGACATTGGAGACCCAGTACTTC.

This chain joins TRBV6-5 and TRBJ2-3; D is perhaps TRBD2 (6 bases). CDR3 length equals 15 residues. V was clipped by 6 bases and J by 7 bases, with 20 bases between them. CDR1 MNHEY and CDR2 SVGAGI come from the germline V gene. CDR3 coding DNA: TGTGCCAGCAGCGGAGGGGACGGCAGGCGGAATACGCAGTATTTT. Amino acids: CASSGGDGRRNTQYF.

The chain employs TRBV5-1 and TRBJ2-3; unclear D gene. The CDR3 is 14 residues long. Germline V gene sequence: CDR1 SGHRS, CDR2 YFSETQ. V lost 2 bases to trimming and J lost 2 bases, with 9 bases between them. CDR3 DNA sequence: TGCGCCAGCAGCTTTGGCCAAGACACAGATACGCAGTATTTT. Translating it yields CASSFGQDTDTQYF.

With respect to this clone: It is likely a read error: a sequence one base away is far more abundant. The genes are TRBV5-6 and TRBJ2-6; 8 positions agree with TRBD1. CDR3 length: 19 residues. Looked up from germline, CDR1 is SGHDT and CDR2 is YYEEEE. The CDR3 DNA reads TGTGCCAGCGGCTTGGCCGACAGGGGTTGGGTCTCTGGGGCCAACGTCCTGACTTTC. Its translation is CASGLADRGWVSGANVLTF.

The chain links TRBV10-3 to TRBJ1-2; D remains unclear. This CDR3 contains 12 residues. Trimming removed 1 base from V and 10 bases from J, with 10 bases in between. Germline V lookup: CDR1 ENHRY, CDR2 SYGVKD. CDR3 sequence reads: CAISEFRAVYTF. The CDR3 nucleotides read TGTGCCATCAGTGAGTTTAGGGCTGTCTACACCTTC.

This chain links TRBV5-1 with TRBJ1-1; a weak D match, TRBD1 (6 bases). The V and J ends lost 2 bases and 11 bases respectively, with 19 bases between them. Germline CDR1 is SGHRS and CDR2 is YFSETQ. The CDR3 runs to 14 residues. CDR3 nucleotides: TGCGCCAGCAGCTTCGGACCGGGGGCCGAGCGGGCTTTCTTT. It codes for CASSFGPGAERAFF. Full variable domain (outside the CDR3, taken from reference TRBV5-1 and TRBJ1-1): KAGVTQTPRYLIKTRGQQVTLSCSPISGHRSVSWYQQTPGQGLQFLFEYFSETQRNKGNFPGRFSGRQFSNSRSEMNVSTLELGDSALYLCASSFGPGAERAFFGQGTRLTVV.

CDR3 coding DNA: TGTGCCAGTGACAGGGAGGGCACTGAAGCTTTCTTT. It yields the protein CASDREGTEAFF. The chain recombines TRBV19 with TRBJ1-1, with 7 bases matching TRBD1. CDR1 and CDR2 from the germline V gene are LNHDA and SQIVND (reference sequence). V gave up 8 bases and J gave up 4 bases; unmatched junction bases: 4. The CDR3 is 12 amino acids. Looking up the rest from reference TRBV19 and TRBJ1-1 gives the full variable domain: DGGITQSPKYLFRKEGQNVTLSCEQNLNHDAMYWYRQDPGQGLRLIYYSQIVNDFQKGDIAEGYSVSREKKESFPLTVTSAQKNPTAFYLCASDREGTEAFFGQGTRLTVV.

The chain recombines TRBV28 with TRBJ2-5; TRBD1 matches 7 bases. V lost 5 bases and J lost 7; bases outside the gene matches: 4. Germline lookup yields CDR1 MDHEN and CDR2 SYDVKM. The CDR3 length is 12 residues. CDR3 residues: CASSLRGLTQYF. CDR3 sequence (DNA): TGTGCCAGCAGTCTCAGGGGGTTGACCCAGTACTTC.